The 11 T cell receptor beta chains below all came from one sample that was sequenced in a study of blood T cell repertoires in COVID-19. Assay: immunoSEQ multiplex PCR; the TCRdb copy retains only in-frame clones and omits some. The repertoire holds some 150,000 clones, around four fifths seen once, with around 35% in the top ten. Sequenced input: peripheral blood. These receptors all come from a human donor in a cohort sampled during active COVID-19.

This rearrangement joins TRBV7-9 to TRBJ2-7, with 8 bases matching TRBD1. J gave up 5 bases and V 5 bases, and 17 bases lay outside the gene matches. The CDR3 extends over 17 amino acids. CDR1 and CDR2 (germline): SEHNR, FQNEAQ (reference sequence). CDR3 in amino acids: CASSPPLGTGLRNEQYF. The CDR3 DNA is TGTGCCAGCAGCCCCCCCCTGGGGACAGGTTTAAGGAACGAGCAGTACTTC.

This chain uses TRBV4-1 with TRBJ1-1, with a weak D call TRBD1 (5 bases). V was shortened by 1 base and J by 0 bases, with 6 bases between the two germline ends. This CDR3 contains 14 residues. Germline CDR1 and CDR2: MGHRA and YSYEKL. The CDR3 spells CASSQGQLNTEAFF. The CDR3 nucleotides read TGCGCCAGCAGCCAAGGACAGCTGAACACTGAAGCTTTCTTT.

This chain links TRBV12-3 or TRBV12-4 with TRBJ1-1; D not certain. This CDR3 comprises 13 residues. With 1 base removed from V and 6 bases from J, the gap between germline ends came to 9 bases. CDR3 sequence reads: CASSLGLAAEAFF. The DNA of the CDR3 is TGTGCCAGCAGTTTAGGGTTGGCGGCTGAAGCTTTCTTT.

This clone was seen just once. The chain combines TRBV25-1 with TRBJ1-4; the match to TRBD1 covers 9 bases. The CDR3 consists of 16 residues. The V gene's germline CDR1 is MGHDK and CDR2 SYGVNS. The ends lost 7 bases at V and 8 bases at J; junction bases unmatched: 14. Here the CDR3 DNA reads TGTGCCAGCACCCCTCGCGGACAGGGGAGGATGGAAAAACTGTTTTTT. Its translation is CASTPRGQGRMEKLFF.

Concerning this clone: Other DNA sequences within the sample encode an identical CDR3. The chain recombines TRBV5-4 with TRBJ2-5; D is possibly TRBD2 (5 bases). This CDR3 has 14 amino acids. V lost 0 bases to trimming and J lost 5 bases, with 11 bases between them. Germline loops: CDR1 SGHNT, CDR2 YYREEE (reference sequence). The CDR3 DNA is TGTGCCAGCAGCTTGGCGAGGGTAAGGGAGACCCAGTACTTC. This gives the protein CASSLARVRETQYF.

The chain has TRBV28 and TRBJ1-1; no definite D call. Germline CDR1 and CDR2: MDHEN and SYDVKM. V lost 6 bases to trimming and J lost 2 bases, with 22 bases between them. The CDR3 is made up of 17 amino acids. CDR3 sequence: CASRNVKITVVNTEAFF. CDR3 nucleotides: TGTGCCAGCAGGAATGTCAAAATCACGGTAGTAAACACTGAAGCTTTCTTT.

The V and J genes are TRBV5-4 and TRBJ1-1; D possibly corresponds to TRBD1 (6 bases). The CDR3 consists of 15 residues. V lost 0 bases to trimming and J lost 2 bases, with 11 bases between them. The V gene's germline CDR1 is SGHNT and CDR2 YYREEE (reference sequence). CDR3 in amino acids: CASSLGADSNTEAFF. CDR3 DNA: TGTGCCAGCAGCTTGGGGGCGGACAGCAACACTGAAGCTTTCTTT.

The chain carries TRBV5-1 and TRBJ1-2; tentative D call: TRBD1 (5 bases). The V gene lost 4 bases and the J gene lost 4 bases, with 14 bases spanning the gap. The CDR3 length is 14 residues. Germline loops: CDR1 SGHRS, CDR2 YFSETQ. CDR3 nucleotides: TGCGCCAGCAGCCCATCCCAGGGTAGCTATGGCTACACCTTC. Translated, it gives CASSPSQGSYGYTF.

The rearrangement joins TRBV4-2 to TRBJ2-7, with a tentative D call TRBD1 (5 bases). V dropped 0 bases and J dropped 0 bases, with 9 bases sitting between them. CDR1 and CDR2 from the germline V gene are LGHNA and YNFKEQ. The CDR3 runs 15 residues. The CDR3 here is CASSQDTGYSYEQYF. The CDR3 DNA reads TGTGCCAGCAGCCAAGATACAGGTTACTCCTACGAGCAGTACTTC.

The genes are TRBV7-8 and TRBJ2-3; TRBD1 might be the D (6 bases). The germline gives CDR1 SGHVS, CDR2 FQNEAQ. The CDR3 loop spans 14 amino acids. Trimming took 2 bases from V and 6 from J, leaving 12 bases between them. In DNA form, the CDR3 reads TGTGCCAGCAGCTTACCACAGGGCTTGGATACGCAGTATTTT. Translating gives CASSLPQGLDTQYF.

This sequence joins TRBV19 and TRBJ1-1; 11 bases map to TRBD1. V trimming: 6 bases; J trimming: 5 bases; junction bases outside the gene matches: 8. The CDR3 has 15 residues. Germline CDR1 reads LNHDA; CDR2 reads SQIVND (reference sequence). CDR3 residues: CASRGRTGGITEAFF. CDR3 sequence (DNA): TGTGCCAGTAGGGGCAGGACAGGGGGCATAACTGAAGCTTTCTTT.